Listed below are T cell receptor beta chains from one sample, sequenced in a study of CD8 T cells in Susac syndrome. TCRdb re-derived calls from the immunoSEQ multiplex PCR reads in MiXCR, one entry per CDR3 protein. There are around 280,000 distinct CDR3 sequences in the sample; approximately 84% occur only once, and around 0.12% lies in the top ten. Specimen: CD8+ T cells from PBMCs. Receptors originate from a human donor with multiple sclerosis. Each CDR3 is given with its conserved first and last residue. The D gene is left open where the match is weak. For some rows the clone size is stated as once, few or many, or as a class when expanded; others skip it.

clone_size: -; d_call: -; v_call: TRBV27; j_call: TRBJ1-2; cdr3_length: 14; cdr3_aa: CASSLSIRSDGYTF; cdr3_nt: TGTGCCAGCAGTTTATCGATCCGGTCAGATGGCTACACCTTC
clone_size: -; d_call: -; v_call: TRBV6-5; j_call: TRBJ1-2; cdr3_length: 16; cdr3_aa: CASSYSGGRPPYGYTF; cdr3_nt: TGTGCCAGCAGTTACTCGGGCGGCAGGCCCCCTTATGGCTACACCTTC
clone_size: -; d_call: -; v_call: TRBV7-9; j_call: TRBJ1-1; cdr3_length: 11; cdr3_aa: CASSRWPEAFF; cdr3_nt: TGTGCCAGCAGCCGCTGGCCGGAAGCTTTCTTT
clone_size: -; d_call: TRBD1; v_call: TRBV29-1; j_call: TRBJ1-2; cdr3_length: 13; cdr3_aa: CSVPGQGSDGYTF; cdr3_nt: TGCAGCGTTCCGGGACAGGGTTCCGATGGCTACACCTTC
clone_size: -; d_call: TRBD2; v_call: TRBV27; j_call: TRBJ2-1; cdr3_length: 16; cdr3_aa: CASSTGLGPLYNEQFF; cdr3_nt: TGTGCCAGCAGTACCGGACTAGGGCCCTTATACAATGAGCAGTTCTTC
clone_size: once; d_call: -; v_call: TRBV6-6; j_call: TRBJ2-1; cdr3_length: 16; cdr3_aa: CASSYSRGGPGGHRFF; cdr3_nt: TGTGCCAGCAGTTACTCGAGGGGGGGCCCTGGAGGGCATCGGTTCTTC
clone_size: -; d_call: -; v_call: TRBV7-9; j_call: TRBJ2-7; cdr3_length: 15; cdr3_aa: CASSSQRGPSYEQYF; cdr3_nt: TGTGCCAGCAGCTCACAGCGAGGACCCTCCTACGAGCAGTACTTC
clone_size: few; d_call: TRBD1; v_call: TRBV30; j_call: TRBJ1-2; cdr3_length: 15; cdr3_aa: CAWSVQSDRGEGYTF; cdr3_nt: TGTGCCTGGAGTGTACAGTCAGACAGGGGGGAGGGCTACACCTTC
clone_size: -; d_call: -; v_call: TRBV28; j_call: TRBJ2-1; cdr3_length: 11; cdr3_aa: CASSTGIEQFF; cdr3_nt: TGTGCCAGCAGTACGGGGATTGAGCAGTTCTTC
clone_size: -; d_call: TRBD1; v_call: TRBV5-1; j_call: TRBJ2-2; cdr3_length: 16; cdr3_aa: CASEHPTGQGAEELFF; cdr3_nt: TGCGCCAGCGAGCATCCTACGGGACAGGGTGCCGAGGAGCTGTTTTTT
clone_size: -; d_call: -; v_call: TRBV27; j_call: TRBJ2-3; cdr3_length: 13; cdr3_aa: CASSSTVWDTQYF; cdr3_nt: TGTGCCAGCAGTTCCACCGTTTGGGATACGCAGTATTTT
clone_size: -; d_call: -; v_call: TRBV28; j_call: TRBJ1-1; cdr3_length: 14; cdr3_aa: CASSFRTENTEAFF; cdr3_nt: TGTGCCAGCAGTTTCCGGACAGAGAACACTGAAGCTTTCTTT
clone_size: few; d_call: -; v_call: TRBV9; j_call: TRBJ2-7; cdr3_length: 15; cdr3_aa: CASSVDTGKGDEQYF; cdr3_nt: TGTGCCAGCAGCGTAGATACAGGGAAGGGCGACGAGCAGTACTTC
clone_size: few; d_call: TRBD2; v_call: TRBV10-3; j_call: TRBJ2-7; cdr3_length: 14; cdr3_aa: CAIRPGLGSYEQYF; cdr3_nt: TGTGCCATCAGGCCGGGACTAGGCTCCTACGAGCAGTACTTC
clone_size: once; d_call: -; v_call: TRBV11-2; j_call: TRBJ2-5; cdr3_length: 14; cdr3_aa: CASSHYGVGETQYF; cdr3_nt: TGTGCCAGCAGCCACTACGGGGTGGGGGAGACCCAGTACTTC
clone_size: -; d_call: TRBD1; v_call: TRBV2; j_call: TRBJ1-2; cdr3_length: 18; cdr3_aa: CATRTYRGAKGNNYGYTF; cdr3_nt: TGTGCCACCAGAACTTACAGGGGAGCGAAAGGGAATAACTATGGCTACACCTTC
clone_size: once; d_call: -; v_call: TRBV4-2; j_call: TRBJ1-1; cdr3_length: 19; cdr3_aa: CASDNGEGHGGIMNTEAFF; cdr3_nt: TGTGCCAGTGACAACGGGGAAGGGCACGGGGGGATCATGAACACTGAAGCTTTCTTT
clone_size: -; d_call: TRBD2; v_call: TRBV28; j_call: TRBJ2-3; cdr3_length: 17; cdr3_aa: CASSAGTTTWGTDTQYF; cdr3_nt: TGTGCCAGCAGCGCCGGGACTACAACTTGGGGCACAGATACGCAGTATTTT
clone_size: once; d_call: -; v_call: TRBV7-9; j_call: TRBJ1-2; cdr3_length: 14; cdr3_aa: CASSRGADYYGYTF; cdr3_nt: TGTGCCAGCAGCCGAGGGGCGGATTACTATGGCTACACCTTC
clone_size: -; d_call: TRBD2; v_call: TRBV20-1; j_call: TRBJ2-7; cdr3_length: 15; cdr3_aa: CSARDRTSGIYEQYF; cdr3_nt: TGCAGTGCTAGAGATAGAACTAGCGGGATCTACGAGCAGTACTTC
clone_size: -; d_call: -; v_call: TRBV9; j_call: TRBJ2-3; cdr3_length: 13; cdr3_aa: CASDTGRGDTQYF; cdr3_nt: TGTGCCAGCGACACAGGGCGAGGAGATACGCAGTATTTT
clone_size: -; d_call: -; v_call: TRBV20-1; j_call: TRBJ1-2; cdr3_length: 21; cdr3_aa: CSARDLGVGQWAERLNYGYTF; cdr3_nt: TGCAGTGCTAGAGATCTTGGGGTGGGGCAATGGGCCGAGCGTCTAAACTATGGCTACACCTTC
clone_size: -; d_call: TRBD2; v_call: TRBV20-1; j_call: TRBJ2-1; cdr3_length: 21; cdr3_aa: CSARDLWTSGRIGSSYNEQFF; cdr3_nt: TGCAGTGCTAGAGACCTATGGACTAGCGGGAGGATCGGGAGCTCCTACAATGAGCAGTTCTTC
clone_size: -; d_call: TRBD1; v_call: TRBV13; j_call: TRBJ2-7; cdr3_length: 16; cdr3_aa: CASSPGTGISSYEQYF; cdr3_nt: TGTGCCAGCAGTCCTGGGACAGGGATTAGCTCCTACGAGCAGTACTTC
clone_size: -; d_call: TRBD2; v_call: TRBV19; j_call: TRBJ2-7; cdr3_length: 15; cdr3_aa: CASSTKTSVAYEQYF; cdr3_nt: TGTGCCAGTAGTACGAAGACTAGCGTTGCCTACGAGCAGTACTTC
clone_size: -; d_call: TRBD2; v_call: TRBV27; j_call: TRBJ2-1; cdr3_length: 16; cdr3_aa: CASSWGLAGGYNEQFF; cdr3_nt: TGTGCCAGCAGTTGGGGACTAGCGGGAGGGTACAATGAGCAGTTCTTC
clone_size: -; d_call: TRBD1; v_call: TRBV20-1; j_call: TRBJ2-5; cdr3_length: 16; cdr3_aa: CSARRRDRRSGETQYF; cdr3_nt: TGCAGTGCTAGGCGGAGGGACAGGAGGTCCGGGGAGACCCAGTACTTC
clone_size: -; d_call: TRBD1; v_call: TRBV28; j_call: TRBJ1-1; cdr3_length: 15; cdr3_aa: CASSLRTGSSAEAFF; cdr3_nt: TGTGCCAGCAGTCTCCGGACAGGGAGTTCGGCTGAAGCTTTCTTT
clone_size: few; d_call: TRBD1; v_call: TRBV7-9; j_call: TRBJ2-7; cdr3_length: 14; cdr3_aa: CASSTDRGAYEQYF; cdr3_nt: TGTGCCAGCAGCACGGACAGGGGGGCCTACGAGCAGTACTTC
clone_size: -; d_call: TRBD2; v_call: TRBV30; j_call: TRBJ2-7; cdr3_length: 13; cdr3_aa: CAWSYGRAYEQYF; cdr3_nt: TGTGCCTGGAGTTACGGGAGGGCCTACGAGCAGTACTTC
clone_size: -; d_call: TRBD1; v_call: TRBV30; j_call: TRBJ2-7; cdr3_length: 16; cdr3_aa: CAWSANRGRGSYEQYF; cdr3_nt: TGTGCCTGGAGCGCTAACAGGGGGCGAGGGTCCTACGAGCAGTACTTC
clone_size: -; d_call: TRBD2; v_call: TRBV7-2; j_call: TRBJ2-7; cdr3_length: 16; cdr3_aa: CASSFKRDYILYEQYF; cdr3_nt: TGTGCCAGCAGCTTTAAGCGGGACTATATTCTCTACGAGCAGTACTTC
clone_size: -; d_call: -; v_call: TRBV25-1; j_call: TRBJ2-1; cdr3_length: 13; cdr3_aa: CASSGAAYNEQFF; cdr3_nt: TGTGCCAGCAGTGGGGCAGCCTACAATGAGCAGTTCTTC
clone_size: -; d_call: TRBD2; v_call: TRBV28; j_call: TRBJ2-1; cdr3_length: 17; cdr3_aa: CASSQLPGTSGYDEQFF; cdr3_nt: TGTGCCAGCAGCCAACTACCCGGGACTAGCGGGTACGATGAGCAGTTCTTC
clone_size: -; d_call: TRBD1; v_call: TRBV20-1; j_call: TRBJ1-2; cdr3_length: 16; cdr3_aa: CSASRLRTGAHYGYTF; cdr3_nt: TGCAGTGCTAGTCGCCTTCGGACAGGGGCTCACTATGGCTACACCTTC
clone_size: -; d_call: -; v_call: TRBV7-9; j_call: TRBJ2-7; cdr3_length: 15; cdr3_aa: CASSSPRQFTYEQYF; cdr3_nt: TGTGCCAGCAGCTCCCCCAGACAGTTTACCTACGAGCAGTACTTC